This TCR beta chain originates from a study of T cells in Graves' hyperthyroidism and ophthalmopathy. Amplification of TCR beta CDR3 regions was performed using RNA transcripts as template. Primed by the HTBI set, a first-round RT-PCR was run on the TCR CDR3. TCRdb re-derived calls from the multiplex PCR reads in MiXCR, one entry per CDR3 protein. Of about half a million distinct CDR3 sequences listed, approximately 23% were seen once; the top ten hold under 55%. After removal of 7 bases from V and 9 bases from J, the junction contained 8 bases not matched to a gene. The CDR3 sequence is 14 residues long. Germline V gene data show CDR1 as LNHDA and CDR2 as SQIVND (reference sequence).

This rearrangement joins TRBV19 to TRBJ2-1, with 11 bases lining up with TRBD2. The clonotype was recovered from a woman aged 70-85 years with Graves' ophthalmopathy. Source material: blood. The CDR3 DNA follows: TGTGCCAGTAACCCACTAGCGGGAGAGGGTGAGCAGTTCTTC. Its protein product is CASNPLAGEGEQFF.